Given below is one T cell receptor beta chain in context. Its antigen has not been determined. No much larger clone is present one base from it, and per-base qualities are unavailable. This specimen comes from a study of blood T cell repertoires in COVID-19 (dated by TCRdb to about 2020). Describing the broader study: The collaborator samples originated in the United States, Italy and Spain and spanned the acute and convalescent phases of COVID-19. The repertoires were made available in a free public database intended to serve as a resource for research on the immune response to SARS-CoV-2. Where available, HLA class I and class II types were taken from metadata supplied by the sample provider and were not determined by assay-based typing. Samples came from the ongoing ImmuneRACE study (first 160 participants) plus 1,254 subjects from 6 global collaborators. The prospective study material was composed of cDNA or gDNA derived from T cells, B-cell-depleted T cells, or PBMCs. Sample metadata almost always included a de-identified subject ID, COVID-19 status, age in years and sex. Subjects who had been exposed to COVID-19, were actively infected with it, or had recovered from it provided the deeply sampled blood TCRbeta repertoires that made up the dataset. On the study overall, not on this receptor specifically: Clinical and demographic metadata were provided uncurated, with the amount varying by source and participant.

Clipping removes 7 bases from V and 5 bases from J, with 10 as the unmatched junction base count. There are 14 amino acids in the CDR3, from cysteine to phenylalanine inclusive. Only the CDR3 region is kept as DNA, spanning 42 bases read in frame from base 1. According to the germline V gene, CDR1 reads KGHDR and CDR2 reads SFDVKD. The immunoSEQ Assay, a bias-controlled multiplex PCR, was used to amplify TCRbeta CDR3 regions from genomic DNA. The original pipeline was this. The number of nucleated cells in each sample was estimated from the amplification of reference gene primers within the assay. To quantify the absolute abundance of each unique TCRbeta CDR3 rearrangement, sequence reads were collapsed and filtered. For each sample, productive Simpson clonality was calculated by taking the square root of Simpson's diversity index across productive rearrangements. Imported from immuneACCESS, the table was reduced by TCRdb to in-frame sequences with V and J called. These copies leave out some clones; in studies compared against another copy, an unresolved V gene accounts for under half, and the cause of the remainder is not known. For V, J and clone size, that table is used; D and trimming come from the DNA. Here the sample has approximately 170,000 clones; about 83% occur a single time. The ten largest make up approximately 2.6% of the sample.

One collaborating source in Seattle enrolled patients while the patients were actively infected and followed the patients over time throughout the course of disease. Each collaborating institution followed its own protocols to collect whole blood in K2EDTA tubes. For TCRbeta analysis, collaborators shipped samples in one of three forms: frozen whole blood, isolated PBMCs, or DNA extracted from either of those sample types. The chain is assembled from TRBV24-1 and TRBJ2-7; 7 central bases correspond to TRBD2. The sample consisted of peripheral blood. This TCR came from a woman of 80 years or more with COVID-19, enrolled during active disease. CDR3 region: CATRPSGESHEQYF. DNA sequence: TGTGCCACCAGACCGAGCGGGGAGAGCCACGAGCAGTACTTC.